The present TCR beta chain was sequenced within a study of OX40 agonist ivuxolimab in advanced cancers. Whole-study findings and limits: At doses 0.1 to 3.0 mg/kg, CD4+ and CD8+ clones expanded.

Using immunoSEQ multiplex PCR, the repertoire was profiled, and TCRdb retains in-frame clones only, with some absent. The data show tens of thousands of clones, with 75% to 95% seen just once and approximately 0.5% held by the top ten. Comments on this clone: No antigen is known for it.

This material consisted of CD4+ or CD8+ T cells sorted from blood, taken in a trial of the OX40 agonist ivuxolimab. The source of this sequence is an adult with an advanced solid tumor such as melanoma, head and neck, liver or kidney cancer.

The CDR3 DNA is TGTGCCAGTAGTCCACCGGGACGATCTCACGTGGAGACCCAGTACTTC. This translates into CASSPPGRSHVETQYF. The V gene is TRBV25-1, the J gene TRBJ2-5; TRBD1 or TRBD2 may be the D gene (5 bases each). Trimming left V 9 bases short and J 5 bases short, with 25 bases between. CDR1 and CDR2 (germline): MGHDK, SYGVNS. This CDR3 is built from 16 residues.